The 27 T cell receptor beta chains reported below all come from one sample, sequenced in a study of blood T cell repertoires in COVID-19. Sequencing used immunoSEQ multiplex PCR; TCRdb keeps in-frame clones, though not all of them. The sample consists of roughly 230,000 clones, around 87% of them appearing once. The sample comprised PBMCs or T cells enriched from blood (not recorded which). These receptors were obtained from a man aged 25-45 years in a cohort exposed to, infected with or recovered from COVID-19 (not recorded which).

The chain couples TRBV6-1 to TRBJ1-1; maybe TRBD1 (5 bases). Trimming left V 1 base short and J 1 base short, with 16 bases between. In germline, CDR1 is MNHNS, CDR2 SASEGT. The CDR3 sequence is 17 residues long. The CDR3 protein is CASSEERRVVENTEAFF. CDR3 nucleotide sequence: TGTGCCAGCAGTGAAGAGCGCAGGGTTGTAGAGAACACTGAAGCTTTCTTT.

This chain connects TRBV19 to TRBJ1-1; 8 bases are a match to TRBD1. The length of the CDR3 is 15 residues. After removal of 6 bases from V and 5 bases from J, the junction contained 11 bases not matched to a gene. The germline V gene encodes CDR1 LNHDA and CDR2 SQIVND (reference sequence). This chain's CDR3 is CASSPRGTGRTEAFF. In DNA form, the CDR3 reads TGTGCCAGTAGCCCAAGAGGGACAGGTCGGACTGAAGCTTTCTTT.

Points on this clone: One end of the junction is discordant with germline, which a read error may explain. The chain carries TRBV6-5 and TRBJ2-7, with D perhaps matching TRBD2 (5 bases). CDR3 length: 12 residues. Germline V lookup: CDR1 MNHEY, CDR2 SVGAGI. CDR3 in DNA: TGTGCCAGCAGTTCCACTAGTCCCCACCTGCATTTC. Protein: CASSSTSPHLHF.

In its sample, this clone was seen a few times. This sequence joins TRBV7-3 and TRBJ1-2; no clear D. The germline gives CDR1 SGHTA, CDR2 FQGTGA. CDR3 length: 13 residues. Trimming stripped 0 bases from V and 7 bases from J, with 9 bases between. CDR3 DNA sequence: TGTGCCAGCAGCTTAACGGGTGGAGGTGGCTACACCTTC. Its protein is CASSLTGGGGYTF.

The chain links TRBV2 to TRBJ2-1, with 9 positions matching TRBD2. The ends lost 2 bases at V and 2 bases at J; junction bases unmatched: 1. Germline CDR1 SNHLY, CDR2 FYNNEI. CDR3 size: 15 residues. The CDR3 is CASSERTSAYNEQFF. The CDR3 DNA follows: TGTGCCAGCAGTGAAAGGACTAGCGCCTACAATGAGCAGTTCTTC.

This rearrangement joins TRBV5-1 to TRBJ2-2; D call uncertain. V was shortened by 1 base and J by 1 base, with 8 bases between the two germline ends. The CDR3 contains 15 residues. Germline loops: CDR1 SGHRS, CDR2 YFSETQ. CDR3 region: CASSLLRLNTGELFF. The CDR3, as DNA: TGCGCCAGCAGCTTGTTGAGACTGAACACCGGGGAGCTGTTTTTT.

The rearrangement links TRBV27 to TRBJ2-1; 12 nucleotides align to TRBD2. This CDR3 has 16 amino acids. From germline, CDR1 is MNHEY and CDR2 SMNVEV (reference sequence). Losses at the gene ends were 2 bases for V and 2 bases for J; bases not matched to a gene: 1. CDR3 region: CASSLRTSGTYNEQFF. Here the CDR3 DNA reads TGTGCCAGCAGTTTAAGGACTAGCGGGACCTACAATGAGCAGTTCTTC.

The genes are TRBV7-2 and TRBJ1-6; D is perhaps TRBD1 (5 bases). The CDR3 consists of 14 residues. The germline V gene encodes CDR1 SGHTA and CDR2 FQGNSA. V lost 4 bases and J 6 bases, leaving 10 bases between the germline ends. The CDR3 DNA sequence: TGTGCCAGCAGCTCAGACGGGGGTAATTCACCCCTCCACTTT. Protein product: CASSSDGGNSPLHF.

The V gene is TRBV28, the J gene TRBJ1-5; 8 bases align to TRBD1. This CDR3 has 15 residues. Looked up from germline, CDR1 is MDHEN and CDR2 is SYDVKM. The trim removed 10 bases at V and 4 bases at J, leaving 12 bases unmatched. CDR3 loop: CAIRPGTGWNQPQHF. As DNA, the CDR3 is TGTGCCATAAGACCAGGGACAGGCTGGAATCAGCCCCAGCATTTT.

The chain uses TRBV4-1 and TRBJ1-6; 7 bases align to TRBD1. Trimming at V came to 2 bases and at J to 5 bases, leaving 6 bases not matched to a gene. The CDR3 has 16 residues. CDR1 and CDR2 from the germline V gene are MGHRA and YSYEKL. DNA of the CDR3: TGCGCCAGCAGCCAACCAAACAGGGGTCATAATTCACCCCTCCACTTT. It yields the protein CASSQPNRGHNSPLHF.

The V call is TRBV19, the J call TRBJ1-2, with D possibly matching TRBD1 (6 bases). Germline assignment: CDR1 LNHDA and CDR2 SQIVND (reference sequence). The CDR3 has 14 residues. The V gene lost 1 base and the J gene lost 1 base, with 7 bases spanning the gap. The CDR3 spells CASSIGQVNYGYTF. CDR3 DNA sequence: TGTGCCAGTAGTATAGGACAGGTTAACTATGGCTACACCTTC.

This chain connects TRBV15 to TRBJ2-7; the D gene is possibly TRBD1 (5 bases). The CDR3 spans 17 residues. Germline V gene data show CDR1 as LNHNV and CDR2 as YYDKDF (reference sequence). Deletions cut 1 base from V and 2 bases from J, with 18 bases between. The CDR3 spells CATSRVGDETVTYEQYF. As DNA, the CDR3 is TGTGCCACCAGCAGAGTTGGAGACGAGACAGTAACCTACGAGCAGTACTTC.

Only one count was recorded for this clone. This chain connects TRBV7-8 to TRBJ1-1; possibly TRBD1 for D (5 bases). Trimming cost V 1 base and J 1 base, with 7 bases left between them. CDR1 is SGHVS, CDR2 FQNEAQ, per germline. The CDR3 loop spans 14 amino acids. The CDR3 nucleotides read TGTGCCAGCAGCTTAGGGCAGGGGAACACTGAAGCTTTCTTT. Its translation: CASSLGQGNTEAFF.

J is TRBJ2-1 and V is TRBV14; 8 nucleotides agree with TRBD2. The CDR3 runs 15 residues. Germline-derived CDR1 and CDR2 are SGHDN and FVKESK. Germline trimming cut 1 base from V and 8 bases from J; bases unmatched to any gene: 7. CDR3 protein: CASSQAGGQGHEQFF. The CDR3, as DNA: TGTGCCAGCAGCCAAGCGGGAGGGCAAGGTCATGAGCAGTTCTTC.

This clone showed up just a few times. The chain joins TRBV7-2 to TRBJ2-7; tentative D call: TRBD2 (6 bases). With 1 base removed from V and 3 bases from J, the gap between germline ends came to 7 bases. The CDR3 is 13 residues long. CDR1 is SGHTA and CDR2 is FQGNSA in the germline V gene. CDR3 residues: CASSLGGVYEQYF. The DNA of the CDR3 is TGTGCCAGCAGCTTAGGGGGGGTCTACGAGCAGTACTTC.

This CDR3 reads CAVSGTGGVYEQYF. DNA for the CDR3: TGTGCCGTTTCCGGGACAGGGGGAGTTTACGAGCAGTACTTC. The chain is built from TRBV19 and TRBJ2-7; the match to TRBD1 covers 11 bases. Germline V gene sequence: CDR1 LNHDA, CDR2 SQIVND (reference sequence). V lost 11 bases and J lost 4; bases outside the gene matches: 10. CDR3 length: 14 residues.

V and J are TRBV3-1 (or the pseudogene TRBV3-2) and TRBJ2-7; D perhaps matches TRBD2 (5 bases). CDR3 length: 15 amino acids. CDR1 is LGHDT and CDR2 is YNNKEL in the germline V gene (reference sequence). Trimming pared 4 bases from V and 5 bases from J, leaving 18 bases between. The DNA of the CDR3 is TGTGCCAGCAGCCTACAAGCGAACTTGAGGGACGAGCAGTACTTC. It encodes CASSLQANLRDEQYF.

The chain links TRBV9 to TRBJ1-2; 7 nucleotides line up with TRBD1. The V gene's germline CDR1 is SGDLS and CDR2 YYNGEE. V was pared by 3 bases and J by 10 bases, with 3 bases of the junction left unmatched. The CDR3 loop spans 11 amino acids. CDR3 loop: CASSEGQDYTF. The CDR3 bases are TGTGCCAGCAGCGAAGGACAGGACTACACCTTC.

The count of this clone is one. V gene TRBV11-2 combines with J gene TRBJ2-7; D may be TRBD1 (7 bases). The CDR3 totals 14 residues. Trimming took 3 bases from V and 4 from J, leaving 13 bases between them. Germline values: CDR1 SGHAT, CDR2 FQNNGV. The CDR3 region has the DNA TGTGCCAGCAGCTTCGGAGGGACAGAGTACGAGCAGTACTTC. It specifies CASSFGGTEYEQYF. Complete variable domain (other parts from reference TRBV11-2 and TRBJ2-7): EAGVAQSPRYKIIEKRQSVAFWCNPISGHATLYWYQQILGQGPKLLIQFQNNGVVDDSQLPKDRFSAERLKGVDSTLKIQPAKLEDSAVYLCASSFGGTEYEQYFGPGTRLTVT.

The chain couples TRBV27 to TRBJ2-1; TRBD2 aligns across 9 bases. V was pared by 3 bases and J by 4 bases, with 10 bases of the junction left unmatched. Germline-derived CDR1 and CDR2 are MNHEY and SMNVEV (reference sequence). The CDR3 covers 17 residues. In DNA, the CDR3 is TGTGCCAGCAGTTTCCTCCCTAGCGGGACCTCTTACAATGAGCAGTTCTTC. It translates to CASSFLPSGTSYNEQFF.

The chain couples TRBV5-1 to TRBJ2-5, with 9 bases that match TRBD2. The CDR3 contains 15 residues. J gave up 5 bases and V 1 base, and 6 bases lay outside the gene matches. Germline assignment: CDR1 SGHRS and CDR2 YFSETQ. CDR3 residues: CASSLSAGGLETQYF. The CDR3 nucleotides read TGCGCCAGCAGCTTGTCAGCGGGAGGCCTGGAGACCCAGTACTTC.

The CDR3 protein is CASSGSSGSGADTQYF. CDR3 nucleotide sequence: TGTGCCAGCAGTGGCTCTAGCGGGAGCGGCGCAGATACGCAGTATTTT. This chain connects TRBV6-1 to TRBJ2-3; the match to TRBD2 covers 10 bases. Losses at the gene ends were 4 bases for V and 4 bases for J; bases not matched to a gene: 8. The CDR3 is made up of 16 amino acids. Germline V gene lookup returns CDR1 MNHNS and CDR2 SASEGT.

The V gene is TRBV29-1, the J gene TRBJ2-4; D might be TRBD2 (5 bases). The CDR3 is 14 residues long. With 4 bases removed from V and 4 bases from J, the gap between germline ends came to 14 bases. The germline CDR1 and CDR2 sequences are SQVTM and ANQGSEA. The CDR3 DNA sequence: TGCAGCGTTGGGTTTGGAGGAGCAAAAAACATTCAGTACTTC. Translation: CSVGFGGAKNIQYF.

V gene TRBV24-1 combines with J gene TRBJ1-5; D unresolved. CDR1 and CDR2 (germline): KGHDR, SFDVKD. Trimming left V 7 bases short and J 2 bases short, with 8 bases between. CDR3 size: 13 residues. The CDR3 bases are TGTGCCACCAGCCTAACGGGCAATCAGCCCCAGCATTTT. Protein sequence: CATSLTGNQPQHF.

The rearrangement uses TRBV5-1 and TRBJ2-1; possible D gene TRBD1, 6 bases. The germline gives CDR1 SGHRS, CDR2 YFSETQ. Trimming shortened V by 0 bases and J by 9 bases, and 13 bases separated the two germline ends. The CDR3 extends over 14 amino acids. DNA of the CDR3: TGCGCCAGCAGCTTGGACAGGGTAAGAGGTGAGCAGTTCTTC. Protein product: CASSLDRVRGEQFF. The whole variable domain, filled in from reference TRBV5-1 and TRBJ2-1, reads KAGVTQTPRYLIKTRGQQVTLSCSPISGHRSVSWYQQTPGQGLQFLFEYFSETQRNKGNFPGRFSGRQFSNSRSEMNVSTLELGDSALYLCASSLDRVRGEQFFGPGTRLTVL.

The gene calls are TRBV5-1 and TRBJ2-3; TRBD1 matches 8 bases. J gave up 9 bases and V 1 base, and 16 bases lay outside the gene matches. The CDR3 spans 17 residues. Germline V gene data show CDR1 as SGHRS and CDR2 as YFSETQ. The CDR3, as DNA: TGCGCCAGCAGCTTGCCTCCGCTGGACAGGGAACAAGGCACGCAGTATTTT. Translation: CASSLPPLDREQGTQYF.

The chain joins TRBV7-2 to TRBJ2-7; weak D call: TRBD2 (6 bases). Trimming cost V 5 bases and J 4 bases, with 18 bases left between them. Germline CDR1 is SGHTA and CDR2 is FQGNSA. The CDR3 sequence is 15 residues long. The CDR3 bases are TGTGCCAGCAGCCCGCCGGGAGACACAAGATACGAGCAGTACTTC. As protein: CASSPPGDTRYEQYF.